A selection of T cell receptor beta chains follows, all from one sample in a study of blood T cell repertoires in COVID-19. Using immunoSEQ multiplex PCR, the repertoire was profiled, and TCRdb retains in-frame clones only, with some absent. The table records about 200,000 clones, more than 75% of them present only once. Sequenced: peripheral blood. These receptors were taken from a man aged 55 to 69 with acute or convalescent COVID-19. Each CDR3 is given with its conserved first and last residue. D genes are given only for firm matches. For some rows the clone size is stated as once, few or many, or as a class when expanded; others skip it.

d_gene	j_gene	v_gene	abundance	CDR3aa	CDR3nt
TRBD1	TRBJ2-3	TRBV6-1	-	CASSGTGGYSSTDTQYF	TGTGCCAGCAGTGGGACAGGGGGTTACTCTAGCACAGATACGCAGTATTTT
TRBD1	TRBJ2-3	TRBV28	-	CASSFFQQGTETDTQYF	TGTGCCAGCAGTTTCTTCCAACAGGGGACGGAAACAGATACGCAGTATTTT
TRBD2	TRBJ2-1	TRBV4-3	-	CASSQDLAGGRSSYNEQFF	TGCGCCAGCAGCCAAGATTTAGCGGGGGGCCGGAGCTCCTACAATGAGCAGTTCTTC
-	TRBJ2-7	TRBV7-8	-	CASSQDREQYF	TGTGCCAGCAGCCAAGACAGGGAGCAGTACTTC
TRBD1	TRBJ1-2	TRBV30	-	CAGAGDSLIHYGYTF	TGTGCCGGGGCTGGGGACAGCCTAATCCACTATGGCTACACCTTC
TRBD1	TRBJ2-6	TRBV11-2	once	CASSNWLGQGGVLTF	TGTGCCAGCAGTAATTGGTTGGGACAGGGAGGCGTCCTGACTTTC
TRBD1	TRBJ2-3	TRBV2	-	CASSYRGSTDTQYF	TGTGCCAGCAGTTACAGGGGTAGCACAGATACGCAGTATTTT
-	TRBJ2-7	TRBV11-1	-	CASRTDNYEQYF	TGTGCCAGCAGAACCGACAACTACGAGCAGTACTTC
TRBD2	TRBJ2-1	TRBV10-2	once	CASSIERGGMNEQFF	TGCGCCAGCAGTATAGAGCGGGGGGGTATGAATGAGCAGTTCTTC
-	TRBJ1-1	TRBV6-5	-	CASSYGGSEAFF	TGTGCCAGCAGTTACGGGGGCAGCGAAGCTTTCTTT
TRBD2	TRBJ2-1	TRBV6-1	many	CASSEVAGGTYNEQFF	TGTGCCAGCAGTGAAGTTGCCGGGGGGACCTACAATGAGCAGTTCTTC
-	TRBJ1-1	TRBV6-6	-	CASSPKGVPGQNTEAFF	TGTGCCAGCAGTCCGAAGGGGGTCCCAGGGCAGAACACTGAAGCTTTCTTT
TRBD1	TRBJ1-5	TRBV24-1	once	CATSDSGQGSYQPQHF	TGTGCCACCAGTGATTCGGGACAGGGTAGTTATCAGCCCCAGCATTTT
TRBD1	TRBJ1-1	TRBV5-1	-	CASSPRGGTGYTEAFF	TGCGCCAGCAGCCCTAGGGGGGGGACAGGCTACACTGAAGCTTTCTTT
TRBD1	TRBJ2-7	TRBV4-1	-	CASSQDTGQGTYEQYF	TGCGCCAGCAGCCAAGATACGGGACAGGGGACCTACGAGCAGTACTTC
TRBD2	TRBJ2-1	TRBV9	-	CASSVGGGFTYNEQFF	TGTGCCAGCAGCGTAGGGGGGGGTTTCACCTACAATGAGCAGTTCTTC
TRBD1	TRBJ1-5	TRBV19	-	CASGQGAAQPQHF	TGTGCCAGTGGCCAGGGGGCTGCTCAGCCCCAGCATTTT
-	TRBJ1-6	TRBV5-6	-	CASSLQGGAYNSPLHF	TGTGCCAGCAGCCTCCAGGGAGGGGCCTATAATTCACCCCTCCACTTT
-	TRBJ1-2	TRBV6-2/TRBV6-3	-	CASSYGQNYGYTF	TGTGCCAGCAGTTACGGGCAGAACTATGGCTACACCTTC